These T cell receptor beta chains were read from a single sample in a study of cytomegalovirus exposure and HLA in healthy donors. Clones were read by immunoSEQ multiplex PCR, and TCRdb kept only the in-frame ones, dropping some. The sample has around 110,000 clones, around a tenth seen once. Sequencing was done on a sample of PBMCs. These receptors all stem from a man younger than 40 in good health and CMV-seronegative. The CDR3 runs from the conserved cysteine through the conserved F or W. D genes are given only for firm matches. Part of the rows lack a size; the others show once, few, many or a class for expanded clones.

V gene	D gene	clone size	J gene	CDR3 DNA	CDR3 protein
TRBV2	TRBD1	few	TRBJ2-2	TGTGCCAGCAACCCGGACAGGGTGAACACCGGGGAGCTGTTTTTT	CASNPDRVNTGELFF
TRBV2	.	few	TRBJ1-1	TGTGCCAGCAATACGGGAGTCAGGGTAAGAGAAACTGAAGCTTTCTTT	CASNTGVRVRETEAFF
TRBV9	.	.	TRBJ2-7	TGTGCCAGCAGCGGACATCGCGGGCACTACGAGCAGTACTTC	CASSGHRGHYEQYF
TRBV5-5	.	few	TRBJ1-2	TGTGCCAGCAGCTTGGCTGTAGGGGTCTATGGCTACACCTTC	CASSLAVGVYGYTF
TRBV29-1	.	.	TRBJ2-2	TGCAGCGTCGGAGAAGCATCGAACACCGGGGAGCTGTTTTTT	CSVGEASNTGELFF
TRBV11-2	.	few	TRBJ2-5	TGTGCCAGCAGCTTAGGTCTCCGGGAGACCCAGTACTTC	CASSLGLRETQYF
TRBV10-3	.	few	TRBJ2-1	TGTGCCATCAGTGAGACGGGGGTTGAGCAGTTCTTC	CAISETGVEQFF
TRBV9	TRBD2	few	TRBJ2-5	TGTGCCAGCAGCGTCGGCTCCGGACTAGCGGGGACGGGGGAGACCCAGTACTTC	CASSVGSGLAGTGETQYF
TRBV9	.	.	TRBJ1-1	TGTGCCAGCAGCGTAGACGGGGTCGTGACTGGCACTGAAGCTTTCTTT	CASSVDGVVTGTEAFF
TRBV7-6	TRBD2	.	TRBJ2-1	TGTGCCAGCAGCGTCCGGGGGGGCGGAACCAATGAGCAGTTCTTC	CASSVRGGGTNEQFF
TRBV18	TRBD1	few	TRBJ1-1	TGTGCCAGCTCACCCGACAGGGGCCACACTGAAGCTTTCTTT	CASSPDRGHTEAFF
TRBV19	.	few	TRBJ2-5	TGTGCCAGTAGTATGTCGGAGACCCAGTACTTC	CASSMSETQYF
TRBV30	.	few	TRBJ2-7	TGTGCCTGGGACCCCCGGGTCAGCTCCTACGAGCAGTACTTC	CAWDPRVSSYEQYF